These 30 T cell receptor beta chains were sequenced from one sample in a study of blood T cell repertoires in COVID-19. Clones were read by immunoSEQ multiplex PCR, and TCRdb kept only the in-frame ones, dropping some. The repertoire holds more than 130,000 clones, with about nine tenths as singletons. The sequenced material came from peripheral blood. These receptors all come from a man over 45 with active or convalescent COVID-19.

The chain uses TRBV10-3 and TRBJ2-2; 7 positions match TRBD2. Germline V lookup: CDR1 ENHRY, CDR2 SYGVKD. This CDR3 is 15 amino acids long. V lost 7 bases to trimming and J lost 3 bases; unmatched junction nucleotides: 8. For the CDR3, the DNA is TGTGCCATCAACCCGGGGGGATTGGACACCGGGGAGCTGTTTTTT. Encoded protein: CAINPGGLDTGELFF.

This clone was detected only once. The chain links TRBV24-1 to TRBJ2-1; 7 bases are shared with TRBD2. Germline CDR1 reads KGHDR; CDR2 reads SFDVKD. J lost 10 bases, V lost 4 bases, and 6 bases had no gene match. The length of the CDR3 is 13 residues. The CDR3 region is CATSESLAEEQFF. In DNA, the CDR3 is TGTGCCACCAGTGAAAGCCTAGCGGAGGAGCAGTTCTTC.

V and J are TRBV24-1 and TRBJ2-1; a weak D match, TRBD1 (5 bases). The CDR3 covers 12 residues. Germline V gives CDR1 KGHDR, CDR2 SFDVKD. V was pared by 8 bases and J by 4 bases, with 8 bases between. CDR3 in amino acids: CATTQVYNEQFF. CDR3 coding DNA: TGTGCCACCACACAGGTATACAATGAGCAGTTCTTC.

The gene calls are TRBV9 and TRBJ2-3, with a tentative D call TRBD2 (6 bases). V lost 4 bases, J lost 4 bases, and 16 bases lay in between. The CDR3 runs 15 residues. Per the germline V gene, CDR1 is SGDLS and CDR2 is YYNGEE. CDR3 sequence (DNA): TGTGCCAGCAGCCCGGAGGGAGCCGGGGCAGATACGCAGTATTTT. It translates to CASSPEGAGADTQYF.

The rearrangement links TRBV5-1 to TRBJ2-1, with 13 bases lining up with TRBD2. There are 15 residues in the CDR3. The V gene end was trimmed by 4 bases and the J gene end by 9 bases; junction bases not matched to a gene: 7. Germline loops: CDR1 SGHRS, CDR2 YFSETQ. CDR3 bases: TGCGCCAGCAGCCCCTGGACTAGCGGGAGCCGTGAGCAGTTCTTC. This gives the protein CASSPWTSGSREQFF.

The CDR3 here is CASSMYRQVTYEQYF. CDR3 nucleotides: TGTGCCAGCAGCATGTATCGCCAGGTCACCTACGAGCAGTACTTC. This chain links TRBV7-2 with TRBJ2-7; D gene unclear. Germline-derived CDR1 and CDR2 are SGHTA and FQGNSA. The V end lost 5 bases, the J end lost 2 bases, and 16 bases lay between the germline ends. The CDR3 loop spans 15 amino acids.

The chain employs TRBV11-2 and TRBJ2-2; a weak D match, TRBD1 (5 bases). The V gene's germline CDR1 is SGHAT and CDR2 FQNNGV. This CDR3 is built from 15 residues. Deletions cut 1 base from V and 3 bases from J, with 9 bases between. This CDR3 reads CASSLAQGHTGELFF. As DNA, the CDR3 is TGTGCCAGCAGCTTAGCCCAGGGTCACACCGGGGAGCTGTTTTTT.

This clone was found once. In DNA, the CDR3 is TGTGCCAGCAGTGAATGGGGCCCCTACAATGAGCAGTTCTTC. It yields the protein CASSEWGPYNEQFF. The rearrangement joins TRBV6-1 to TRBJ2-1, with D possibly TRBD1 on 5 matching bases. The CDR3 sequence is 14 residues long. Germline loops: CDR1 MNHNS, CDR2 SASEGT. The ends were cut back, 2 bases at V and 2 bases at J, with 7 bases in the middle.

This chain links TRBV13 with TRBJ2-3, with 11 nucleotides matching TRBD2. V was clipped by 5 bases and J by 6 bases; unmatched bases: 10. CDR1 is PRHDT, CDR2 FYEKMQ, per germline (reference sequence). There are 16 residues in the CDR3. The CDR3 is CASSNRASGRWDTQYF. The DNA for the CDR3 is TGTGCCAGCAGCAACAGGGCTAGCGGGAGGTGGGATACGCAGTATTTT.

This chain joins TRBV10-3 and TRBJ1-1; 7 nucleotides agree with TRBD1. V was pared by 2 bases and J by 6 bases, with 18 bases of the junction left unmatched. The CDR3 is 18 residues long. CDR1 and CDR2 (germline): ENHRY, SYGVKD. The CDR3 bases are TGTGCCATCAGTGAGAGGGTGGGACGGGACAGCAGGAGAGCTGAAGCTTTCTTT. Residues: CAISERVGRDSRRAEAFF.

The rearrangement joins TRBV11-1 to TRBJ2-7; 10 bases map to TRBD1. With V trimmed by 5 bases and J by 4 bases, 8 bases remained unmatched. The CDR3 spans 15 residues. Germline V gene data show CDR1 as SGHAT and CDR2 as FQDESV (reference sequence). The CDR3 is CASSARGQGLYEQYF. The CDR3 DNA follows: TGTGCCAGCAGCGCGAGGGGACAGGGGTTATACGAGCAGTACTTC.

This chain links TRBV14 with TRBJ1-4; possibly TRBD1 for D (5 bases). The CDR3 loop spans 15 amino acids. The V end was cut by 5 bases, the J end by 4 bases, with 14 bases between. Germline V gene data show CDR1 as SGHDN and CDR2 as FVKESK. CDR3 DNA sequence: TGTGCCAGCAGCTATGGGCCAGGGCTTAATGAAAAACTGTTTTTT. Translation gives CASSYGPGLNEKLFF. Complete variable domain (other parts from reference TRBV14 and TRBJ1-4): EAGVTQFPSHSVIEKGQTVTLRCDPISGHDNLYWYRRVMGKEIKFLLHFVKESKQDESGMPNNRFLAERTGGTYSTLKVQPAELEDSGVYFCASSYGPGLNEKLFFGSGTQLSVL.

The CDR3 loop reads CASSSTSGTYNEQFF. The DNA of the CDR3 is TGTGCCAGCAGTTCCACTAGCGGGACTTACAATGAGCAGTTCTTC. This sequence joins TRBV6-6 and TRBJ2-1, with 10 bases matching TRBD2. With 4 bases clipped from V and 4 bases from J, the junction kept 4 bases outside the gene matches. The CDR3 length is 15 residues. Looked up from germline, CDR1 is MNHNY and CDR2 is SVGAGI (reference sequence).

The chain uses TRBV19 and TRBJ2-5, with 8 positions matching TRBD1. Germline V gives CDR1 LNHDA, CDR2 SQIVND (reference sequence). This CDR3 has 13 amino acids. The junction had 3 bases not matched to a gene; V was cut back by 6 bases and J by 3 bases. CDR3 in amino acids: CASSRDRKETQYF. The CDR3 DNA sequence: TGTGCCAGTAGCCGGGACAGGAAAGAGACCCAGTACTTC.

The gene calls are TRBV19 and TRBJ1-3; 8 nucleotides line up with TRBD1. Germline loops: CDR1 LNHDA, CDR2 SQIVND (reference sequence). Trimming took 5 bases from V and 0 from J; bases not matched to a gene: 3. The CDR3 contains 15 residues. CDR3: CASSVDRGSGNTIYF. The CDR3 DNA reads TGTGCCAGTAGTGTCGACAGGGGCTCTGGAAACACCATATATTTT. The full variable domain, completed using reference TRBV19 and TRBJ1-3, is DGGITQSPKYLFRKEGQNVTLSCEQNLNHDAMYWYRQDPGQGLRLIYYSQIVNDFQKGDIAEGYSVSREKKESFPLTVTSAQKNPTAFYLCASSVDRGSGNTIYFGEGSWLTVV.

V is TRBV5-1 and J is TRBJ2-3; 11 bases are shared with TRBD2. The CDR3 length is 16 residues. Per the germline V gene, CDR1 is SGHRS and CDR2 is YFSETQ. Trimming took 2 bases from V and 0 from J; bases not matched to a gene: 2. The CDR3, as DNA: TGCGCCAGCAGCTTCGGGACTAGCGGAAGCACAGATACGCAGTATTTT. Amino acids: CASSFGTSGSTDTQYF.

This clone was seen once. The genes are TRBV19 and TRBJ2-1, with 7 bases identical to TRBD2. CDR3 length: 14 residues. Germline values: CDR1 LNHDA, CDR2 SQIVND (reference sequence). J gave up 7 bases and V 6 bases, and 9 bases lay outside the gene matches. The CDR3: CASSRAGESNEQFF. The CDR3 nucleotides read TGTGCCAGTAGCAGGGCGGGAGAATCAAATGAGCAGTTCTTC.

In this sample, this clone turned up many times. Other DNA sequences in this sample translate to the same CDR3. The chain links TRBV28 to TRBJ1-1; 7 bases align to TRBD1. The CDR3 consists of 13 residues. Germline CDR1 is MDHEN and CDR2 is SYDVKM. After removal of 6 bases from V and 4 bases from J, the junction contained 5 bases not matched to a gene. CDR3 in DNA: TGTGCCAGCAGCCGCGACAGGGTCACTGAAGCTTTCTTT. This translates into CASSRDRVTEAFF. The full variable domain, completed using reference TRBV28 and TRBJ1-1, is DVKVTQSSRYLVKRTGEKVFLECVQDMDHENMFWYRQDPGLGLRLIYFSYDVKMKEKGDIPEGYSVSREKKERFSLILESASTNQTSMYLCASSRDRVTEAFFGQGTRLTVV.

The chain has TRBV10-3 and TRBJ2-1; 11 bases agree with TRBD2. The CDR3 runs 15 residues. Germline trimming cut 3 bases from V and 6 bases from J; bases unmatched to any gene: 4. From germline, CDR1 is ENHRY and CDR2 SYGVKD. This CDR3 reads CAISDATSGTNEQFF. The CDR3 DNA follows: TGTGCCATCAGTGATGCGACTAGCGGGACCAATGAGCAGTTCTTC.

The V call is TRBV4-1, the J call TRBJ2-2, with D possibly TRBD2 on 5 matching bases. Trimming cost V 1 base and J 6 bases, with 21 bases left between them. This CDR3 region has 18 residues. Germline lookup yields CDR1 MGHRA and CDR2 YSYEKL. This CDR3 is CASSQGVQRSVRAGELFF. The CDR3 DNA sequence: TGCGCCAGCAGCCAAGGAGTCCAGCGGAGCGTGCGCGCCGGGGAGCTGTTTTTT.

This chain joins TRBV12-3 or TRBV12-4 and TRBJ1-5; no clear D. The V end lost 2 bases, the J end lost 3 bases, and 5 bases lay between the germline ends. The CDR3 covers 13 residues. CDR3 sequence: CASSLTNNQPQHF. The CDR3 DNA is TGTGCCAGCAGTTTAACAAACAATCAGCCCCAGCATTTT.

The genes are TRBV19 and TRBJ1-4; no clear D gene. V gave up 5 bases and J gave up 7 bases, with 8 bases separating them. The CDR3 length is 12 residues. CDR1 is LNHDA, CDR2 SQIVND, per germline (reference sequence). CDR3 amino acids: CASSPPGEKLFF. The CDR3 bases are TGTGCCAGTAGTCCCCCGGGTGAAAAACTGTTTTTT.

The V and J genes are TRBV6-5 and TRBJ2-7; 9 positions match TRBD2. The V gene's germline CDR1 is MNHEY and CDR2 SVGAGI. J was trimmed by 4 bases and V by 5 bases; bases with no gene match: 9. The CDR3 loop spans 15 amino acids. The CDR3 protein is CASSIRTSGRYEQYF. The DNA of the CDR3 is TGTGCCAGCAGTATCAGAACGAGCGGGAGGTACGAGCAGTACTTC.

This clone was detected a few times. V and J are TRBV4-1 and TRBJ1-2; the D is unclear. This CDR3 comprises 15 residues. Germline V gene sequence: CDR1 MGHRA, CDR2 YSYEKL. The V end lost 0 bases, the J end lost 4 bases, and 12 bases lay between the germline ends. The CDR3 region is CASSQEISRFYGYTF. Written as DNA, the CDR3 is TGCGCCAGCAGCCAAGAGATATCACGGTTCTATGGCTACACCTTC.

The CDR3 nucleotides are TGCGCCAGCAGCTTCCTACTTGATGAGCAGTTCTTC. Translated, it gives CASSFLLDEQFF. The V gene is TRBV5-1, the J gene TRBJ2-1; D is unclear. Germline V lookup: CDR1 SGHRS, CDR2 YFSETQ. This CDR3 region has 12 residues. V lost 2 bases and J lost 8, with 8 bases in between.

This chain uses TRBV11-3 with TRBJ2-1; 10 positions agree with TRBD2. Per germline, CDR1 SGHNT and CDR2 YENEEA. Unmatched junction bases numbered 8, after V lost 0 bases and J lost 0 bases. This CDR3 spans 19 amino acids. The CDR3 is CASSLDGAWTSGSYNEQFF. The CDR3 DNA is TGTGCCAGCAGCTTAGATGGGGCTTGGACTAGCGGCTCCTACAATGAGCAGTTCTTC.

The chain has TRBV15 and TRBJ1-1, with D perhaps TRBD1 (6 bases). Germline CDR1 reads LNHNV; CDR2 reads YYDKDF (reference sequence). The ends were cut back, 0 bases at V and 0 bases at J, with 8 bases in the middle. This CDR3 has 15 amino acids. Here the CDR3 DNA reads TGTGCCACCAGCAGAGATCAGGGGATGAACACTGAAGCTTTCTTT. As protein: CATSRDQGMNTEAFF.

The chain employs TRBV5-5 and TRBJ1-4; D may be TRBD1 (5 bases). CDR1 SGHKS and CDR2 YYEKEE come from the germline V gene (reference sequence). Deletions cut 1 base from V and 0 bases from J, with 10 bases between. The CDR3 totals 16 residues. CDR3 residues: CASSLRGIATNEKLFF. The CDR3 nucleotides are TGTGCCAGCAGCTTGCGGGGGATTGCAACTAATGAAAAACTGTTTTTT.

The V and J genes are TRBV29-1 and TRBJ1-6, with TRBD1 matching over 8 bases. With V trimmed by 6 bases and J by 7 bases, 8 bases remained unmatched. CDR3 size: 14 residues. CDR1 is SQVTM and CDR2 is ANQGSEA in the germline V gene. CDR3 bases: TGCAGCGTGGGGACAGGCCTATCGAATTCACCCCTCCACTTT. It translates to CSVGTGLSNSPLHF. The whole variable domain, filled in from reference TRBV29-1 and TRBJ1-6, reads SAVISQKPSRDICQRGTSLTIQCQVDSQVTMMFWYRQQPGQSLTLIATANQGSEATYESGFVIDKFPISRPNLTFSTLTVSNMSPEDSSIYLCSVGTGLSNSPLHFGNGTRLTVT.

The rearrangement links TRBV6-5 to TRBJ1-3; 7 nucleotides agree with TRBD1. Germline trimming cut 4 bases from V and 0 bases from J; bases unmatched to any gene: 6. The CDR3 is 16 amino acids. CDR1 is MNHEY, CDR2 SVGAGI, per germline. The CDR3 is CASSSGTVLSGNTIYF. The CDR3 DNA follows: TGTGCCAGCAGTTCCGGGACAGTCCTCTCTGGAAACACCATATATTTT.